Sequencing of this T cell receptor beta chain was carried out in a study of spatial heterogeneity in lung cancer. The study tagged each TCR cDNA molecule with a unique molecular identifier. TCRdb ran MiXCR on the 5' RACE reads and lists one entry per CDR3 protein. The repertoire consists of about 9,800 distinct CDR3 sequences, with approximately 50% occurring once and the leading ten covering 25% to 30%. Study-wide results and limits: How many expanded intratumoral alpha and beta TCRs were present tracked the tumor mutation count, which was a count of nonsynonymous mutations.

The V segment lost 7 bases and the J segment 0 bases; nucleotides outside the gene matches: 4. The CDR3 has 14 residues. Specified time point: sample taken at primary tumor resection. The donor population consisted of roughly 70 patients with untreated, early-stage non-small cell lung cancer. As to this clonotype: Its target is unknown. This beta chain came through as a stray read in a library set up for alpha chains, and its size says little.

Sequenced material: lung tumor tissue, taken at surgery. The source is a female donor with early-stage non-small cell lung cancer. The chain uses TRBV12-3 or TRBV12-4 and TRBJ2-7, with 9 positions matching TRBD1. The CDR3 DNA reads TGTGCCAGCACCTCACAGGGGGCCTCCTACGAGCAGTACTTC. Protein sequence: CASTSQGASYEQYF.